These 2 T cell receptor beta chains originate from one sample sequenced in a study of vaccination effects on CD4 cells after COVID-19. Clones were sequenced by immunoSEQ multiplex PCR, and TCRdb holds only the in-frame ones, with some missing. The table lists about 80,000 clones, around four fifths of them singletons. These TCRs' antigens remain unknown. Viral peptide pool expansion of antigen-specific CD4+ T cells preceded sequencing in the ViraFEST assay. With 10 to 11 days of culture completed, CD4+ T cells were isolated. Two-dose BNT162b2 or mRNA-1273 vaccination was given to participants. Sequencing was performed on CD4+ T cells from PBMCs cultured with HCoV-OC43 spike peptides, taken after COVID-19 vaccination. Noted subset: HCoV-OC43 spike overlapping peptide pool stimulation. These receptors were collected from a human donor who received a COVID-19 vaccine.

The chain couples TRBV6-5 to TRBJ1-4; D is undetermined. Trimming removed 7 bases at V and 7 bases at J, with 13 bases between. Germline V lookup: CDR1 MNHEY, CDR2 SVGAGI. The CDR3 totals 13 residues. CDR3 residues: CASTKIGGEKLFF. CDR3 bases: TGTGCCAGCACCAAAATAGGAGGTGAAAAACTGTTTTTT.

The chain combines TRBV27 with TRBJ2-2; D is possibly TRBD2 (6 bases). Germline assignment: CDR1 MNHEY and CDR2 SMNVEV (reference sequence). The CDR3 has 18 amino acids. V lost 5 bases and J 0 bases, leaving 19 bases between the germline ends. CDR3 DNA: TGTGCCAGCAGTCTCGCACGGGTTCCGGGGGCGAACACCGGGGAGCTGTTTTTT. This encodes CASSLARVPGANTGELFF.